This is a list of T cell receptor beta chains from one sample in a study of blood T cell repertoires in COVID-19. The data were produced by immunoSEQ multiplex PCR, yet TCRdb's version contains in-frame clones alone and is incomplete. The sample contains under 50,000 clones, over 90% of which appear only once. Sequencing was carried out using peripheral blood. These receptors came from a man aged 60 to 75 with COVID-19, enrolled during active disease. CDR3s include the opening cysteine and the closing phenylalanine or tryptophan. Each record gives: D gene, V gene, J gene, clone size, CDR3 DNA, CDR3 protein. A D gene is named only where the DNA matches it firmly. Clone size, where shown, is once, few, many, or a class for clones that have expanded.

>-|TRBV5-4|TRBJ2-7|-
TGTGCCAGCCACTCCAACGGACTGAAAAACTACGAGCAGTACTTC
CASHSNGLKNYEQYF
>TRBD1|TRBV28|TRBJ1-4|-
TGTGCCAGCAGTTCTCCCGGACAGGGGGCTAGTGAAAAACTGTTTTTT
CASSSPGQGASEKLFF
>-|TRBV5-6|TRBJ2-2|-
TGTGCCAGCAGCTCGACCCTTACAGGGTTTTCGGTCACCGGGGAGCTGTTTTTT
CASSSTLTGFSVTGELFF
>TRBD2|TRBV11-2|TRBJ2-7|-
TGTGCCAGCAGCCCGGGGCCCGGGAGGTTAGAGCAGTACTTC
CASSPGPGRLEQYF
>TRBD1|TRBV6-2/TRBV6-3|TRBJ1-5|-
TGTGCCAGCAGTTCCAGGGACAGGGAGAATCAGCCCCAGCATTTT
CASSSRDRENQPQHF
>TRBD1|TRBV3-1/TRBV3-2|TRBJ2-7|-
TGTGCCAGCAGCCAAGTAGGCAGGGGGAGTTACGAGCAGTACTTC
CASSQVGRGSYEQYF
>-|TRBV28|TRBJ1-5|once
TGTGCCAGCAGTTTAGAGGGAGGCAATCAGCCCCAGCATTTT
CASSLEGGNQPQHF
>TRBD2|TRBV27|TRBJ2-1|-
TGTGCCAGCAGTGCCCGACTAGCTTCCTACAATGAGCAGTTCTTC
CASSARLASYNEQFF
>TRBD2|TRBV28|TRBJ2-7|-
TGTGCCAGCAGGTCCGATGGGAGGGCGACCTACGAGCAGTACTTC
CASRSDGRATYEQYF
>-|TRBV6-5|TRBJ1-3|-
TGTGCCAGCATAGGGGTTGGAAACACCATATATTTT
CASIGVGNTIYF
>-|TRBV4-1|TRBJ2-3|once
TGCGCCAGCAGCCAAGAGGCTGTACCTAGCACAGATACGCAGTATTTT
CASSQEAVPSTDTQYF
>TRBD1|TRBV28|TRBJ1-2|-
TGTGCCAGCAGCTCGACAGGGGGCGGAAATAGCTACACCTTC
CASSSTGGGNSYTF
>-|TRBV24-1|TRBJ1-2|-
TGTGCCACCAGTGAAGGGGGCTATGGCTACACCTTC
CATSEGGYGYTF
>-|TRBV7-2|TRBJ2-7|-
TGTGCCAGCAGCTTTGGGGCGCTAGCGTCGAGCTCCTACGAGCAGTACTTC
CASSFGALASSSYEQYF
>-|TRBV12-3/TRBV12-4|TRBJ1-1|-
TGTGCCAGCAGTTTCCAGGAGGGGACTGAAGCTTTCTTT
CASSFQEGTEAFF
>TRBD2|TRBV6-6|TRBJ2-4|-
TGTGCCAGCAGTTACCCCGGGGGGGGAGCCAAAAACATTCAGTACTTC
CASSYPGGGAKNIQYF
>-|TRBV5-1|TRBJ2-7|-
TGCGCCAGCGGTGGACAGAGCTCCTACGAGCAGTACTTC
CASGGQSSYEQYF
>TRBD1|TRBV27|TRBJ2-7|-
TGTGCCAGCAGTTTTGGTTGGCAGGGGGCAACCTATCCCTACGAGCAGTACTTC
CASSFGWQGATYPYEQYF
>-|TRBV19|TRBJ1-5|-
TGTGCCAGTAGGCCCGCAGGCCAGCCCCAGCATTTT
CASRPAGQPQHF
>-|TRBV5-1|TRBJ1-2|-
TGCGCCAGCAGCTTGAACCGGGATAACTATGGCTACACCTTC
CASSLNRDNYGYTF
>TRBD2|TRBV4-3|TRBJ2-7|-
TGCGCCAGCAGCCAAGATATTAAAGCGGGAGGGTGGAACGAGCAGTACTTC
CASSQDIKAGGWNEQYF
>-|TRBV5-1|TRBJ2-1|-
TGCGCCAGCAGCTTGATGAGCGGAGGTGAGCAGTTCTTC
CASSLMSGGEQFF
>-|TRBV7-9|TRBJ2-1|-
TGTGCCAGCAGCTTAGGATCGGGTAACAATGAGCAGTTCTTC
CASSLGSGNNEQFF
>TRBD1|TRBV7-2|TRBJ2-7|-
TGTGCCAGCAGCTTAGGTGGGACAGGGAGGGCCTACGAGCAGTACTTC
CASSLGGTGRAYEQYF
>TRBD1|TRBV3-1/TRBV3-2|TRBJ1-5|-
TGTGCCAGCAGCCAGGGACAGGGTGATCAGCCCCAGCATTTT
CASSQGQGDQPQHF
>-|TRBV9|TRBJ2-3|-
TGTGCCAGCAGCGTGACTCCTAGGGGGGAGGGAGGCACAGATACGCAGTATTTT
CASSVTPRGEGGTDTQYF